This TCR beta chain was observed in a study of identifying expanded T cells in peripheral blood. For this clone: Its antigen is unidentified.

General study findings and limits: Variance in clone template counts between approximately two-week samples significantly increased with total template count across all healthy donors. Over two and four weeks, about 16 and 19 clones changed, versus more than 1 between replicates.

Profiling relied on immunoSEQ multiplex PCR, and the TCRdb table lists in-frame clones only, not all of them. The sample contains roughly 120,000 clones, about 87% of which appear only once. The CDR3 covers 15 residues. The V gene end was trimmed by 3 bases and the J gene end by 7 bases; junction bases not matched to a gene: 6. CDR1 and CDR2 (germline): LNHDA, SQIVND (reference sequence). V usage is TRBV19 and J usage is TRBJ1-4; 9 nucleotides agree with TRBD1. The TCR was taken from a person between 18 and 75 years old in good health. The source material was blood. CDR3 DNA sequence: TGTGCCAGTAGTATCCGCGGGACAGGGCTTGAAAAACTGTTTTTT. It is translated as CASSIRGTGLEKLFF.